This T cell receptor beta chain was documented in a study of blood T cells in healthy people across ages. The authors ran a second PCR of roughly 7 to 11 cycles using a sample-barcoded 5' primer and a J-beta primer mix. MiXCR, applied by TCRdb to the 5' RACE reads, yields one record per CDR3 protein. The sample yields around 710,000 distinct CDR3 sequences, roughly 43% seen once. CDR3 length: 15 residues. Germline CDR1 and CDR2: LGHNA and YSLEER. V lost 2 bases and J lost 4, with 13 bases in between. The chain carries TRBV4-3 and TRBJ2-3; D might be TRBD1 (6 bases). The sequencing sample was made of blood. The source is a woman in her sixties or seventies in good health. This chain's CDR3 is CASSQNHRAADTQYF. CDR3 nucleotide sequence: TGCGCCAGCAGCCAAAATCACAGGGCGGCAGATACGCAGTATTTT.